This TCR beta chain emerged from a study of shared T cell receptors in the human thymus. Some clones are missing from TCRdb's copy, which holds only in-frame ones; the method was immunoSEQ multiplex PCR. Here the sample spans under 850,000 clones, around 89% being singletons. The CDR3 sequence is 14 residues long. Trimming cost V 1 base and J 9 bases, with 13 bases left between them. Germline values: CDR1 MNHNS, CDR2 SASEGT. These data are also associated with another study on human thymus T cells. That source notes: The donors were infants in Finland with congenital heart defects, otherwise immunologically healthy. The study used thymus tissue resected during corrective heart surgery. Seemingly biased V and J gene usage marked thymic and blood repertoires. Related studies found that unrelated individuals share highly overlapping thymic repertoires.

V usage is TRBV6-1 and J usage is TRBJ2-1; the D gene is possibly TRBD2 (6 bases). Sequencing was performed on thymocytes. This sequence originates from a boy under two years old with a congenital heart defect. Written as DNA, the CDR3 is TGTGCCAGCAGTGAAGGGGGCCGGGGAGGTGAGCAGTTCTTC. It encodes CASSEGGRGGEQFF.